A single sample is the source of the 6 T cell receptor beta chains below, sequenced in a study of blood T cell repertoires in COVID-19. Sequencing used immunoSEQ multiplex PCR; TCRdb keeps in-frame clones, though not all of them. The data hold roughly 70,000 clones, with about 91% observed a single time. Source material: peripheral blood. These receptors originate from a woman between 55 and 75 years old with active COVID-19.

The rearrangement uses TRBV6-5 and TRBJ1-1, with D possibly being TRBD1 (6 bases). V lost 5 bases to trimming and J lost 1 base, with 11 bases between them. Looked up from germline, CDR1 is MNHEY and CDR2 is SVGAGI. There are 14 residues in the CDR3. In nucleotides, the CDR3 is TGTGCCAGCAGTACCTGGACAGCGAACACTGAAGCTTTCTTT. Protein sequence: CASSTWTANTEAFF.

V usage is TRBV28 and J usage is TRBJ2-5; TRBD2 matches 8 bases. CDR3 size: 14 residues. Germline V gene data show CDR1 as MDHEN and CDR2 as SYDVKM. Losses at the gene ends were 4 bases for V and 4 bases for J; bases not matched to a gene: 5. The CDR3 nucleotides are TGTGCCAGCAGTTACTCGGGAGGGCGAGAGACCCAGTACTTC. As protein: CASSYSGGRETQYF.

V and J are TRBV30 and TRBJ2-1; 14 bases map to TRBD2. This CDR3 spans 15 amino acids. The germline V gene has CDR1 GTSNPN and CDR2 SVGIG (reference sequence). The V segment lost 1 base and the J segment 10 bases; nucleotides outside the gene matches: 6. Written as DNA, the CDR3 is TGTGCCTGGAGTGAAGGGACTAGCGGGGGCGGAGAGCAGTTCTTC. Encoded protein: CAWSEGTSGGGEQFF.

The CDR3 coding sequence is TGTGCCAGCAGCCAGACAGGGGTTGAAGCTTTCTTT. Translation: CASSQTGVEAFF. The V and J genes are TRBV5-8 and TRBJ1-1, with TRBD1 identical over 8 bases. The length of the CDR3 is 12 residues. Unmatched junction bases numbered 3, after V lost 4 bases and J lost 7 bases. Looked up from germline, CDR1 is SGHTS and CDR2 is YDEGEE. The full variable domain, its missing parts supplied by reference TRBV5-8 and TRBJ1-1, is EAGVTQSPTHLIKTRGQQATLRCSPISGHTSVYWYQQALGLGLQFLLWYDEGEERNRGNFPPRFSGRQFPNYSSELNVNALELEDSALYLCASSQTGVEAFFGQGTRLTVV.

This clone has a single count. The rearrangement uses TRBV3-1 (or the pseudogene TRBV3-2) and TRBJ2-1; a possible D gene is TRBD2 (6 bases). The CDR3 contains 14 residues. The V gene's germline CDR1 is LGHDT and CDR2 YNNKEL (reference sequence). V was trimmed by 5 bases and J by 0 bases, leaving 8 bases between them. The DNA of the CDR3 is TGTGCCAGCAGCGGGACTCTCTCCTACAATGAGCAGTTCTTC. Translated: CASSGTLSYNEQFF.

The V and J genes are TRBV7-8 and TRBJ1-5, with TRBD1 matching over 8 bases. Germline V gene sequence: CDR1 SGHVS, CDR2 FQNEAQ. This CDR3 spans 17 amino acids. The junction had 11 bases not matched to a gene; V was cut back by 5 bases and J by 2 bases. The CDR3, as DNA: TGTGCCAGCAGCCACCGAGCAGGGGGCAGGGGCAATCAGCCCCAGCATTTT. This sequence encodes CASSHRAGGRGNQPQHF.